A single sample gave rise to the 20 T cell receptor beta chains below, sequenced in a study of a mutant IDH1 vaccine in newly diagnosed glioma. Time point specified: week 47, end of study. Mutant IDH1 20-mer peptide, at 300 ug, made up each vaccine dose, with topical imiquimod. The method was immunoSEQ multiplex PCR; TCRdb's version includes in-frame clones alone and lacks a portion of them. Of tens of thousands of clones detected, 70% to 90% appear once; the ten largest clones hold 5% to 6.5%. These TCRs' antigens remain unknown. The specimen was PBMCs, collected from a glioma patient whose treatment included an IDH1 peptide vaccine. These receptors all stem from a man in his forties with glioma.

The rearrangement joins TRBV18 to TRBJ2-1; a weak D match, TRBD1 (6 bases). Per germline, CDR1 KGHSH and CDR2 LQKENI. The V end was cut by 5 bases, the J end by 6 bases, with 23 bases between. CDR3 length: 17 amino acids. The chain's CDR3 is CASSTSFQGLSRNEQFF. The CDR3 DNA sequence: TGTGCCAGCTCAACCTCCTTCCAGGGGCTAAGCCGCAATGAGCAGTTCTTC.

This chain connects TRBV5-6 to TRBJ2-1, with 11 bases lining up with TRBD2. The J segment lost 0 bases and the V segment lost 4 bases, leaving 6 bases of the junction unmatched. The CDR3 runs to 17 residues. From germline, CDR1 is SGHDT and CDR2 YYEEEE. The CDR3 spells CASSDRTSGRSYNEQFF. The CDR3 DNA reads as TGTGCCAGCAGCGATAGGACTAGCGGGCGCTCCTACAATGAGCAGTTCTTC.

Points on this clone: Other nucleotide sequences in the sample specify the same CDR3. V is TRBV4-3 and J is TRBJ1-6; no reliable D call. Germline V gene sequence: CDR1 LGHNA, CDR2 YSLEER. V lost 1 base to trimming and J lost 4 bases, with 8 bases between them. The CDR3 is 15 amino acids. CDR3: CASSQGAGYNSPLHF. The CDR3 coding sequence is TGCGCCAGCAGCCAAGGGGCGGGATATAATTCACCCCTCCACTTT.

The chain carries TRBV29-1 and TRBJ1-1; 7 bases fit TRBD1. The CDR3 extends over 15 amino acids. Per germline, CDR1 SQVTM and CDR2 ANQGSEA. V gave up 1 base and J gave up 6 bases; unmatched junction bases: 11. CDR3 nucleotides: TGCAGCGTTGAAGGGGCGGGGGCAGGGGGGCCTGAAGCTTTCTTT. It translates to CSVEGAGAGGPEAFF. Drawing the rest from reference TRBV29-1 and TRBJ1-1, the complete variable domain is SAVISQKPSRDICQRGTSLTIQCQVDSQVTMMFWYRQQPGQSLTLIATANQGSEATYESGFVIDKFPISRPNLTFSTLTVSNMSPEDSSIYLCSVEGAGAGGPEAFFGQGTRLTVV.

The CDR3 DNA is TGTGCCAGCAGCTCCGACAGGGGCGATCTTTACACCTTC. Its protein is CASSSDRGDLYTF. V and J are TRBV5-4 and TRBJ1-2; 8 nucleotides match TRBD1. Germline values: CDR1 SGHNT, CDR2 YYREEE (reference sequence). This CDR3 is 13 amino acids long. Trimming took 3 bases from V and 11 from J; bases not matched to a gene: 9.

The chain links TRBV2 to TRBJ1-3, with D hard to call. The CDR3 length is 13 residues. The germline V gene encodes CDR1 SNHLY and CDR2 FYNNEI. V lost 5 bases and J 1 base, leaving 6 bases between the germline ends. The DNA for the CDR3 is TGTGCCAGCAGTCCGACATCTGGAAACACCATATATTTT. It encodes CASSPTSGNTIYF.

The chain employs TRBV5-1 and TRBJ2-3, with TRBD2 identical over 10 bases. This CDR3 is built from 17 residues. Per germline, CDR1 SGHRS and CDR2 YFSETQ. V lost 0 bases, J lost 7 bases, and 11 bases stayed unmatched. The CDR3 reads CASSLDSSGGLVNTQYF. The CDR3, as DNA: TGCGCCAGCAGCTTGGACTCTAGCGGGGGCTTAGTAAATACGCAGTATTTT.

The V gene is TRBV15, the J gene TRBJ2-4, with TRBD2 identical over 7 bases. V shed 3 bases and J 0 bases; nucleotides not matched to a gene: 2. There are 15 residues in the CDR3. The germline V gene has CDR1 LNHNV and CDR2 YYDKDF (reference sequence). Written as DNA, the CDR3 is TGTGCCACCAGCAGCGGGGGGTTAGCCAAAAACATTCAGTACTTC. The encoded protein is CATSSGGLAKNIQYF.

The DNA for the CDR3 is TGTGCCAGCAGCCAAGATGGGACTAGCGGGAGGATCTACGAGCAGTACTTC. It encodes CASSQDGTSGRIYEQYF. The chain couples TRBV4-2 to TRBJ2-5, with TRBD2 matching over 15 bases. The DNA end is more similar to TRBJ2-7, so the J call may be wrong. The germline V gene encodes CDR1 LGHNA and CDR2 YNFKEQ. The CDR3 is 17 residues long.

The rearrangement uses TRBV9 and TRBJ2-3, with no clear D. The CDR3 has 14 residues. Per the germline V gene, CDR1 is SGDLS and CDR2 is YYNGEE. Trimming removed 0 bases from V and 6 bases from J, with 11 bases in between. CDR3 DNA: TGTGCCAGCAGCGTAGAGGGTAGTCGGGATACGCAGTATTTT. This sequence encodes CASSVEGSRDTQYF.

The CDR3 bases are TGCGCCAGCAGCCAAGGTCCGGGACGGAGTAACTATGGCTACACCTTC. It is translated as CASSQGPGRSNYGYTF. The chain employs TRBV4-1 and TRBJ1-2; D might be TRBD1 (5 bases). V lost 1 base, J lost 1 base, and 13 bases lay in between. CDR1 is MGHRA and CDR2 is YSYEKL in the germline V gene. This CDR3 spans 16 amino acids.

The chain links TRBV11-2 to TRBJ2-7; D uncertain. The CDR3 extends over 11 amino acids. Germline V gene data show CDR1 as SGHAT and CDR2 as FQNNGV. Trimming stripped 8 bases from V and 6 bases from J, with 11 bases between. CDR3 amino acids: CASLATIEQYF. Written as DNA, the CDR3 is TGTGCCAGCCTGGCTACGATCGAGCAGTACTTC.

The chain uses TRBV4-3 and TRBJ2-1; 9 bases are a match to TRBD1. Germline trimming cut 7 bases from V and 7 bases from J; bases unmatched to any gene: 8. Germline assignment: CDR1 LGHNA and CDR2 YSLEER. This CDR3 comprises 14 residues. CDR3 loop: CASTEGQGGNEQFF. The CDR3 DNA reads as TGCGCCAGCACGGAGGGACAGGGAGGGAATGAGCAGTTCTTC.

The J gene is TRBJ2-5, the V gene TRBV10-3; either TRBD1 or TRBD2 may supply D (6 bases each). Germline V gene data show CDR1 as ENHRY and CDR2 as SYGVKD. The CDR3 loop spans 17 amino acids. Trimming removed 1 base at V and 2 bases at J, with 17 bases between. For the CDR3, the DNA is TGTGCCATCAGTGAGTTCCTCGGGGGCGTTGGACAAGAGACCCAGTACTTC. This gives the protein CAISEFLGGVGQETQYF.

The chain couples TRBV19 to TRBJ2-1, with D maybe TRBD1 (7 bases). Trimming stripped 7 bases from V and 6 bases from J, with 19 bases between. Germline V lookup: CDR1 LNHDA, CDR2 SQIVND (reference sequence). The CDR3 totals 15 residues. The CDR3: CASTPSGGIGNEQFF. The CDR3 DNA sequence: TGTGCCAGTACCCCGTCAGGGGGGATCGGCAATGAGCAGTTCTTC.

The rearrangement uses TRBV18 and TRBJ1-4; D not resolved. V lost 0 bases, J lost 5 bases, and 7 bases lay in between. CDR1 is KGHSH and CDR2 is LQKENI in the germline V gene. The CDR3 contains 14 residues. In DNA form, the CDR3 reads TGTGCCAGCTCACCACCAAGTATGAATGAAAAACTGTTTTTT. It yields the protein CASSPPSMNEKLFF.

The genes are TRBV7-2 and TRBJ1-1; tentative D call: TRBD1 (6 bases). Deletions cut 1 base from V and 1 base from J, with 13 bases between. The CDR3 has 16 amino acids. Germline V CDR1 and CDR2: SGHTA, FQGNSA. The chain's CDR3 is CASSLEGGFGNTEAFF. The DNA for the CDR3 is TGTGCCAGCAGCTTAGAAGGGGGGTTCGGGAACACTGAAGCTTTCTTT.

In DNA, the CDR3 is TGTGCCAGCAGTTACGGGACAGGGAGCGGCTACACCTTC. Its protein is CASSYGTGSGYTF. The rearrangement links TRBV4-2 to TRBJ1-2; 9 bases line up with TRBD1. Germline V gene sequence: CDR1 LGHNA, CDR2 YNFKEQ. The J segment lost 8 bases and the V segment lost 6 bases, leaving 7 bases of the junction unmatched. CDR3 length: 13 amino acids.

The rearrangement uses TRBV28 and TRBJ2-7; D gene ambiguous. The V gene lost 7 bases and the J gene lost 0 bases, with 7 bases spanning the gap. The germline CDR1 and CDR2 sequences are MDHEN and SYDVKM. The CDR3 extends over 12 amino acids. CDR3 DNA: TGTGCCAGCAAATCGAGCTCCTACGAGCAGTACTTC. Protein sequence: CASKSSSYEQYF.

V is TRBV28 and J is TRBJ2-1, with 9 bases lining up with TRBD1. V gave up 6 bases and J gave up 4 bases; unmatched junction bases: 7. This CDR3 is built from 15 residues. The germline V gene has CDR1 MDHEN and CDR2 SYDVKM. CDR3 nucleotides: TGTGCCAGCAGGTATGGACAGGGGCTTTACAATGAGCAGTTCTTC. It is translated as CASRYGQGLYNEQFF.